This T cell receptor beta chain is from a study of shared clonotypes between healthy human individuals. J lost 6 bases, V lost 4 bases, and 3 bases had no gene match. Germline-derived CDR1 and CDR2 are SGHRS and YFSETQ. This CDR3 comprises 13 residues. In the CD4+ fraction, cells were divided into CD45RA+ naive and CD45RA-negative memory subsets. The assay was immunoSEQ multiplex PCR, and TCRdb's table has in-frame clones only and misses some. The sample holds around 1,100,000 clones, around three quarters seen once. The TCR sequence derives from a man aged 18 to 30 in good health. Some clones in this sample may be carry-over from other donors' samples. The chain combines TRBV5-1 with TRBJ2-7; TRBD2 matches at 11 bases. The sequencing input was memory CD4+ T cells from PBMCs. Subset noted: CD45RA-negative fraction. This CDR3 is CASSAGTSGEQYF. The CDR3 region has the DNA TGCGCCAGCAGCGCCGGGACTAGCGGCGAGCAGTACTTC.